These T cell receptor beta chains were read from a single sample in a study of post-analysis software for immune sequencing data. TCRdb re-called the PCR reads with MiXCR, one entry per CDR3 protein. The sample has almost 700,000 distinct CDR3 sequences, over 45% seen once; the top ten hold 10% to 12%. The sequencing sample was made of blood. The origin of the receptors is a girl under 10 years old with multiple sclerosis. CDR3s leave out the opening cysteine and the closing phenylalanine or tryptophan. Clone size appears in some rows only: once, few, many, or a class for an expanded clone.

ASRTPGQNTEAF,TRBV25-1,.
ASSRGLAGDNTDTQY,TRBV7-9,.
ASRWELTYEQY,TRBV6-6,.
ASSLTGRGNEKLF,TRBV5-5,.
SVEEAENIQY,TRBV29-1,once
ASRSGTPNSPLH,TRBV12-3/TRBV12-4,.
SAKLPGYQETQY,TRBV20-1,.
SAGPLEAGGELF,TRBV29-1,.
ASSQLMTATNEKLF,TRBV4-1,once
ASSLGGSLDEQF,TRBV7-6,.
ASSQLGQGLDTQY,TRBV4-1,.
ASSLAYGGSFTYEQY,TRBV5-5,.
ASSFRVLNQPQH,TRBV27,.
ASNGGLVPTGELF,TRBV5-1,once
SVARAGAETQY,TRBV29-1,.
ASSSWQGGPEAF,TRBV27,.
ASSLNPGKGYGYT,TRBV5-6,.
SVDERDIGSDTQY,TRBV29-1,.
ASSLGTSANEQY,TRBV7-6,once
ASSYGDGGYT,TRBV5-6,.
ASSFTGGRIDTQY,TRBV7-3,medium-sized
ASSLSYRVGTNTEAF,TRBV5-5,once
ASSPRQRSYEQY,TRBV11-1,.
ASSHPGVGRPLF,TRBV7-2,.
ASSLEGQGSGANVLT,TRBV5-1,few
ASSYSFPGVARTWEQY,TRBV6-5,.
ATARGPSSSTDTQY,TRBV2,.
ASSRGTGNNQPQH,TRBV5-1,.
ASSPDLHTDTQY,TRBV4-3,once